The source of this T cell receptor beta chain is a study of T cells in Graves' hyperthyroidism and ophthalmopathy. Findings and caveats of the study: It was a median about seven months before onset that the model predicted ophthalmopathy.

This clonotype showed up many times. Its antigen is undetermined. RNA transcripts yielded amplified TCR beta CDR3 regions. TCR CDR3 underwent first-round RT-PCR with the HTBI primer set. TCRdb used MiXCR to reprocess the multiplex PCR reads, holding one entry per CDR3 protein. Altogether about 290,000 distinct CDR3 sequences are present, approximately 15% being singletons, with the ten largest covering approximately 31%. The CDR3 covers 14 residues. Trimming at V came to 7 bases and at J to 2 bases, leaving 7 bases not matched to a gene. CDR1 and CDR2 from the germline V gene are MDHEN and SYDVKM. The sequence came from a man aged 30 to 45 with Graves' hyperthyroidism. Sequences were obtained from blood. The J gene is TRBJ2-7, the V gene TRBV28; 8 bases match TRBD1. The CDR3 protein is CASTVPGQAYEQYF. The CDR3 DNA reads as TGTGCCAGCACCGTTCCGGGACAGGCCTACGAGCAGTACTTC.